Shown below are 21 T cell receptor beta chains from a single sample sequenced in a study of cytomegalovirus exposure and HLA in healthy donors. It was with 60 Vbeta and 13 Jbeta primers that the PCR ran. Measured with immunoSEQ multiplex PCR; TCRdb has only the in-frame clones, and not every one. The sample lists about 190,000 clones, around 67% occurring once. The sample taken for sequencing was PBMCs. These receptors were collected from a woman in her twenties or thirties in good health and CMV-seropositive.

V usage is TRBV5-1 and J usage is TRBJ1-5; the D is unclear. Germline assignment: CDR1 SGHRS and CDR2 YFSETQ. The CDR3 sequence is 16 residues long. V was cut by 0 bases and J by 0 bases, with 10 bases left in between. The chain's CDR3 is CASSLGETTSNQPQHF. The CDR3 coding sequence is TGCGCCAGCAGCTTGGGGGAGACCACTAGCAATCAGCCCCAGCATTTT.

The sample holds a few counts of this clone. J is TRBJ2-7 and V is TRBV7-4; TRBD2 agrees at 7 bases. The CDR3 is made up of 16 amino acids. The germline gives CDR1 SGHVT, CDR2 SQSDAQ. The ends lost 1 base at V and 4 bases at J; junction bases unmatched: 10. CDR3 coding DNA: TGTGCCAGCAGCTTAGTCCGGGAGGCCCTGAATTACGAGCAGTACTTC. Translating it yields CASSLVREALNYEQYF. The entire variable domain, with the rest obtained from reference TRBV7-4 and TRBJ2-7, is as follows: GAGVSQSPRYKVAKRGRDVALRCDSISGHVTLYWYRQTLGQGSEVLTYSQSDAQRDKSGRPSGRFSAERPERSVSTLKIQRTEQGDSAVYLCASSLVREALNYEQYFGPGTRLTVT.

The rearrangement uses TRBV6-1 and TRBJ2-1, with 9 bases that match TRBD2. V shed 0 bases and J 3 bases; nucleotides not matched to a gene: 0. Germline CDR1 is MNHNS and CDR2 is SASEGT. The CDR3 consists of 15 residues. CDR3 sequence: CASSEASGSYNEQFF. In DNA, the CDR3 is TGTGCCAGCAGTGAAGCTAGCGGGAGCTACAATGAGCAGTTCTTC.

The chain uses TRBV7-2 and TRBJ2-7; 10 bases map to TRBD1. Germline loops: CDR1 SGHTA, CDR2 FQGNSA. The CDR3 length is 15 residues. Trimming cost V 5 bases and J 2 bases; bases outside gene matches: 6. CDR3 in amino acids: CASSVFGTGAYEQYF. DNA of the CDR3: TGTGCCAGCAGCGTATTCGGGACAGGGGCCTACGAGCAGTACTTC.

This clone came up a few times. CDR3 DNA sequence: TGTGCCAGCAGTGAATTGGGCAGTGCCAGGGAGGCGCAGTATTTT. Protein sequence: CASSELGSAREAQYF. This chain connects TRBV2 to TRBJ2-3; possibly TRBD2 for D (6 bases). In germline, CDR1 is SNHLY, CDR2 FYNNEI. The V end was cut by 2 bases, the J end by 10 bases, with 19 bases between. The CDR3 sequence is 15 residues long.

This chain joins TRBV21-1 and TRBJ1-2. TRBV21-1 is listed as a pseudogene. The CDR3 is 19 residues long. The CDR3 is CASSKLRFRNDLNNYGYTF. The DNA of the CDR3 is TGTGCCAGCAGCAAATTGAGGTTTAGGAATGACTTAAACAACTATGGCTACACCTTC.

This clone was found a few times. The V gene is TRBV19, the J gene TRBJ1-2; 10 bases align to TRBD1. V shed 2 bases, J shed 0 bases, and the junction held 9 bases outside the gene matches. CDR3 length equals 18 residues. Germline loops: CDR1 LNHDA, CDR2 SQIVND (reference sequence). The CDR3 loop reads CASSIRGTGAQANYGYTF. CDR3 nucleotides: TGTGCCAGTAGTATAAGGGGGACAGGGGCTCAAGCTAACTATGGCTACACCTTC.

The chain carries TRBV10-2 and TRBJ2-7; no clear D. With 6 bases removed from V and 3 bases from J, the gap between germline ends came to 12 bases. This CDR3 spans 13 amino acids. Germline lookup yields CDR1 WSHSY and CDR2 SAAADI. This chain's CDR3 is CASRVNSYYEQYF. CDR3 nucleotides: TGCGCCAGCAGAGTAAACAGCTACTACGAGCAGTACTTC.

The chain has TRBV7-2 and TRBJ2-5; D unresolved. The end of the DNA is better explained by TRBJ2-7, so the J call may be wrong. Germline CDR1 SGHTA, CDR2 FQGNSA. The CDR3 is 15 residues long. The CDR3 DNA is TGTGCCAGCAGCTTTAGGGCCGGATCCGACTACGAGCAGTACTTC. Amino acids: CASSFRAGSDYEQYF.

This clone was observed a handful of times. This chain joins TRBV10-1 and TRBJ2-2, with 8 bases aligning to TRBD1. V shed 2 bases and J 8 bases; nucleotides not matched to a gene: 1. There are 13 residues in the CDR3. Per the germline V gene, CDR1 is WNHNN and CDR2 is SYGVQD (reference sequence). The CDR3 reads CASSEQGAGELFF. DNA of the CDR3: TGCGCCAGCAGTGAGCAGGGGGCTGGGGAGCTGTTTTTT.

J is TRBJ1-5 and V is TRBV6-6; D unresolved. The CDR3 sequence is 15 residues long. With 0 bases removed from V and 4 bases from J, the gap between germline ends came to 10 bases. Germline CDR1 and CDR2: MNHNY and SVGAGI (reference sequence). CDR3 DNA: TGTGCCAGCAGTTACTCGTTAACAGAGAATCAGCCCCAGCATTTT. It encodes CASSYSLTENQPQHF.

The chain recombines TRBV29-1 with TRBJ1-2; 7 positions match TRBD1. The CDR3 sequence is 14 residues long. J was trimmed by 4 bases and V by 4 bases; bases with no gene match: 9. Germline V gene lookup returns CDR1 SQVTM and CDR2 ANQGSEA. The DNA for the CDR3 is TGCAGCGTTGGGTCCACAGGGGATCCCTATGGCTACACCTTC. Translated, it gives CSVGSTGDPYGYTF.

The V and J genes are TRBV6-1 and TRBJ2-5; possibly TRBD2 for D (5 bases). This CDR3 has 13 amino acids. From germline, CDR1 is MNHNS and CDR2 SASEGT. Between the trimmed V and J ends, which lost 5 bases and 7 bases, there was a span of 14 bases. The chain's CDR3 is CASSIGRIGTQYF. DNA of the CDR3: TGTGCCAGCAGTATTGGGAGAATAGGGACCCAGTACTTC.

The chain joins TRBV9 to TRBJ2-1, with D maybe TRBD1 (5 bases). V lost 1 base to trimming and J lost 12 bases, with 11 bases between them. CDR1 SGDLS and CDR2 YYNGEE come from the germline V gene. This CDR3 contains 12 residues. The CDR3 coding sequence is TGTGCCAGCAGCGTACTTGGGCAGGGGCAGTTCTTC. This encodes CASSVLGQGQFF.

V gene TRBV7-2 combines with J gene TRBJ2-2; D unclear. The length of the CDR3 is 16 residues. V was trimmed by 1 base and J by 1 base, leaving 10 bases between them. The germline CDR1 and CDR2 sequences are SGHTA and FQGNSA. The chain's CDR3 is CASSLDGNLNTGELFF. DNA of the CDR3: TGTGCCAGCAGCTTAGACGGTAATTTGAACACCGGGGAGCTGTTTTTT.

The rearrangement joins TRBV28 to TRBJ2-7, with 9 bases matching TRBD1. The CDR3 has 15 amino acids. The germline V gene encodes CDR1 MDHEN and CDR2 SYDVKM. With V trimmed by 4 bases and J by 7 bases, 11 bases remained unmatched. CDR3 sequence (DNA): TGTGCCAGCAGTTATACCGACAGGGGGAGAGTAGAGCAGTACTTC. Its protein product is CASSYTDRGRVEQYF.

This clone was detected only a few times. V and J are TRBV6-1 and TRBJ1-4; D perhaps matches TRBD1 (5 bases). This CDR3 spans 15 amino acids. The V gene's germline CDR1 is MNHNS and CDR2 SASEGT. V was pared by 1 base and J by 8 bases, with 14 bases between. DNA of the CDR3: TGTGCCAGCAGTGAAGGAGGTCAGGGTTTCGAAAAACTGTTTTTT. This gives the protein CASSEGGQGFEKLFF.

The CDR3 sequence: CASSLMPGGARYNEQFF. Here the CDR3 DNA reads TGTGCCAGCAGCTTAATGCCCGGGGGGGCCCGCTACAATGAGCAGTTCTTC. The V gene is TRBV7-2, the J gene TRBJ2-1; 8 bases are a match to TRBD2. The V and J ends lost 2 bases and 3 bases, in that order; junction bases with no gene match: 9. Per the germline V gene, CDR1 is SGHTA and CDR2 is FQGNSA. The CDR3 totals 17 residues.

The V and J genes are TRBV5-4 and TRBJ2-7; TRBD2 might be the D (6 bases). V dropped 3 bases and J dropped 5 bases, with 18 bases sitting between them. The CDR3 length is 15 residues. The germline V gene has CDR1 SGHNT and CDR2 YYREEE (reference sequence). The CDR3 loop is CASSSRRETRDEQYF. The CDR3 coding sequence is TGTGCCAGCAGCTCCCGGAGGGAGACTAGGGACGAGCAGTACTTC. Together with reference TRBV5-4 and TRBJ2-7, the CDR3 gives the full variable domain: ETGVTQSPTHLIKTRGQQVTLRCSSQSGHNTVSWYQQALGQGPQFIFQYYREEENGRGNFPPRFSGLQFPNYSSELNVNALELDDSALYLCASSSRRETRDEQYFGPGTRLTVT.

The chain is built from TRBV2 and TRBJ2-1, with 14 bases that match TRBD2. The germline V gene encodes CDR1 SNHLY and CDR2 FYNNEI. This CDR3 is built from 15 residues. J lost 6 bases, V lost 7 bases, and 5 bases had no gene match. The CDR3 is CASTQGLAGVNEQFF. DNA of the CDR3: TGTGCCAGCACCCAGGGACTAGCGGGGGTCAATGAGCAGTTCTTC.

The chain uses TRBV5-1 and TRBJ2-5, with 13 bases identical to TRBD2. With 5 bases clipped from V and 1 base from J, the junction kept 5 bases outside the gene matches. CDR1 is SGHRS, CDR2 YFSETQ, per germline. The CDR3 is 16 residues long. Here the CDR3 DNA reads TGCGCCAGCAGACCCGGACTAGCGGGGGCCCAAGAGACCCAGTACTTC. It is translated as CASRPGLAGAQETQYF.